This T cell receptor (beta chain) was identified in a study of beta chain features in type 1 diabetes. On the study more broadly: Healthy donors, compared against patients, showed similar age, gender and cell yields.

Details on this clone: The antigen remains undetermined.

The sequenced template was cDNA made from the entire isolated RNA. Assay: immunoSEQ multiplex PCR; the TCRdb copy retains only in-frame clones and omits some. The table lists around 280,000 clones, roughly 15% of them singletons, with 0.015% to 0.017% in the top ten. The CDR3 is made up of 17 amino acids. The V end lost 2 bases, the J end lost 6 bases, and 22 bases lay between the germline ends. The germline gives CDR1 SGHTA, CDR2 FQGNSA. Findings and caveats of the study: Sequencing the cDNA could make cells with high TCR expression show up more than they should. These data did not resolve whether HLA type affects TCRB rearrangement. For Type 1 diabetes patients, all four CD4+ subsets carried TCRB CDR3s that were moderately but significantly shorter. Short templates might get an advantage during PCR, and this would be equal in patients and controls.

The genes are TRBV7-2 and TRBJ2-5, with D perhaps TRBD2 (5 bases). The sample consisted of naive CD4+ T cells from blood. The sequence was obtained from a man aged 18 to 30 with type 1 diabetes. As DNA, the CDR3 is TGTGCCAGCAGCTTAACCCCCCTTCGGGGATTAGGGAAGACCCAGTACTTC. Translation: CASSLTPLRGLGKTQYF.